Listed below are T cell receptor beta chains from one sample, sequenced in a study of technical replicates of blood from several donors. Here immunoSEQ multiplex PCR was the method, and the copy in TCRdb shows in-frame clones only, minus some. The sample shows tens of thousands of clones, 85% to 95% of them seen only once. Sequenced input: T cells isolated from PBMCs. The receptors stem from a human donor in good health. Both conserved end residues are part of each CDR3. A D gene is named only where the DNA matches it firmly. The size of a clone is reported for some rows only, either as once, few or many, or as a class for expanded clones.

J | size | V | D | CDR3 | DNA
TRBJ2-7 | . | TRBV9 | . | CASSVGVAVTYEQYF | TGTGCCAGCAGCGTCGGGGTAGCGGTCACCTACGAGCAGTACTTC
TRBJ2-1 | . | TRBV30 | TRBD2 | CAWSMTSGIYNEQFF | TGTGCCTGGAGTATGACTAGCGGGATTTACAATGAGCAGTTCTTC
TRBJ2-7 | . | TRBV18 | TRBD2 | CASSYGLAGGSYEQYF | TGTGCCAGCTCATATGGACTAGCGGGAGGGAGCTACGAGCAGTACTTC
TRBJ1-1 | . | TRBV6-5 | . | CASTTGLNTEAFF | TGTGCCAGCACCACAGGACTGAACACTGAAGCTTTCTTT
TRBJ2-7 | few | TRBV4-2 | . | CASSQDQETPSYEQYF | TGTGCCAGCAGCCAAGATCAGGAAACTCCCTCCTACGAGCAGTACTTC
TRBJ2-7 | . | TRBV4-2 | TRBD2 | CASSQDRAGVDYEQYF | TGTGCCAGCAGCCAAGATCGGGCGGGGGTTGACTACGAGCAGTACTTC
TRBJ2-1 | . | TRBV11-3 | TRBD2 | CASSLVGGRAGNEQFF | TGTGCCAGCAGCTTAGTTGGCGGGAGGGCCGGGAATGAGCAGTTCTTC
TRBJ1-2 | . | TRBV18 | . | CASSPNGRAGGYTF | TGTGCCAGCTCACCTAACGGCAGGGCTGGCGGCTACACCTTC
TRBJ2-1 | . | TRBV7-3 | TRBD2 | CASSPIGGLAGLNEQFF | TGTGCCAGCAGCCCAATAGGGGGACTAGCGGGGTTAAATGAGCAGTTCTTC
TRBJ2-7 | . | TRBV30 | TRBD2 | CAWMGLAANSYEQYF | TGTGCCTGGATGGGACTAGCAGCGAACTCCTACGAGCAGTACTTC
TRBJ2-7 | few | TRBV7-3 | TRBD2 | CASSLQRGSYEQYF | TGTGCCAGCAGCTTGCAGCGGGGCAGCTACGAGCAGTACTTC
TRBJ2-1 | . | TRBV10-1 | TRBD1 | CASSMGQGYNEQFF | TGCGCCAGCAGCATGGGACAGGGGTACAATGAGCAGTTCTTC
TRBJ2-7 | . | TRBV19 | TRBD2 | CASSPGLATYEQYF | TGTGCCAGTAGTCCGGGACTAGCGACCTACGAGCAGTACTTC
TRBJ2-7 | . | TRBV5-4 | TRBD2 | CASSFRAGGYEQYF | TGTGCCAGCAGCTTCCGAGCGGGAGGCTACGAGCAGTACTTC
TRBJ2-2 | . | TRBV10-2 | TRBD2 | CASRWEGNTGELFF | TGCGCCAGCAGGTGGGAGGGAAACACCGGGGAGCTGTTTTTT
TRBJ2-3 | . | TRBV19 | . | CASSRASTDTQYF | TGTGCCAGTAGCAGGGCTAGCACAGATACGCAGTATTTT
TRBJ2-7 | . | TRBV4-2 | TRBD2 | CASSQEMGGRYSYEQYF | TGTGCCAGCAGCCAAGAAATGGGCGGGAGGTATTCGTACGAGCAGTACTTC
TRBJ1-2 | . | TRBV6-5 | . | CASSRRSGGYTF | TGTGCCAGCAGCCGGCGATCCGGGGGCTACACCTTC
TRBJ1-2 | few | TRBV6-1 | . | CASSWANGYTF | TGTGCCAGCAGTTGGGCGAATGGCTACACCTTC
TRBJ2-7 | . | TRBV5-4 | TRBD2 | CASSALSGGRYEQYF | TGTGCCAGCAGCGCCTTATCGGGAGGGAGGTACGAGCAGTACTTC
TRBJ2-5 | . | TRBV9 | . | CASSVASRETQYF | TGTGCCAGCAGCGTAGCTAGTCGAGAGACCCAGTACTTC
TRBJ1-2 | . | TRBV4-3 | . | CASSQDRALDGYTF | TGCGCCAGCAGCCAAGACAGGGCCCTCGATGGCTACACCTTC
TRBJ2-3 | . | TRBV11-3 | TRBD2 | CASSLLAGVTDTQYF | TGTGCCAGCAGCTTACTAGCGGGAGTTACAGATACGCAGTATTTT
TRBJ2-1 | . | TRBV14 | TRBD2 | CASSQAGGSSYNEQFF | TGTGCCAGCAGCCAAGCGGGAGGGAGCTCCTACAATGAGCAGTTCTTC
TRBJ2-7 | . | TRBV28 | . | CASSFGQEAPYEQYF | TGTGCCAGCAGTTTTGGTCAAGAAGCCCCCTACGAGCAGTACTTC
TRBJ2-1 | . | TRBV11-2 | TRBD1 | CASSTSGGSPYNEQFF | TGTGCCAGCAGCACCTCAGGGGGCTCCCCTTACAATGAGCAGTTCTTC
TRBJ2-5 | . | TRBV7-2 | . | CASSFIRVETQYF | TGTGCCAGCAGCTTCATAAGAGTAGAGACCCAGTACTTC
TRBJ2-1 | . | TRBV9 | . | CASSVDDFSLRHRDNEQFF | TGTGCCAGCAGCGTAGACGACTTCTCCCTGCGCCATCGAGACAATGAGCAGTTCTTC
TRBJ1-1 | . | TRBV20-1 | . | CSASFGTVAFF | TGCAGTGCTAGTTTCGGTACAGTCGCTTTCTTT
TRBJ2-3 | . | TRBV7-2 | TRBD1 | CASTPGQFTDTQYF | TGTGCCAGCACTCCGGGACAGTTCACAGATACGCAGTATTTT
TRBJ1-1 | . | TRBV7-9 | . | CASSLGQGLLNTEAFF | TGTGCCAGCAGCTTAGGTCAGGGGCTTTTGAACACTGAAGCTTTCTTT
TRBJ2-3 | . | TRBV21-1 | . | CASSKVHLGQGALISTDTQYF | TGTGCCAGCAGCAAAGTGCACCTTGGACAGGGGGCTCTTATATCCACAGATACGCAGTATTTT
TRBJ2-3 | . | TRBV6-6 | TRBD2 | CASEEGGTDTQYF | TGTGCCAGCGAGGAGGGAGGGACAGATACGCAGTATTTT
TRBJ2-7 | . | TRBV9 | TRBD2 | CASSVVPSGSYEQYF | TGTGCCAGCAGCGTAGTCCCTAGCGGGAGCTACGAGCAGTACTTC
TRBJ1-4 | . | TRBV11-3 | . | CASSFYPGEKLFF | TGTGCCAGCAGCTTCTACCCTGGTGAAAAACTGTTTTTT
TRBJ2-3 | . | TRBV7-3 | TRBD1 | CASSLGTGSTDTQYF | TGTGCCAGCAGCTTAGGGACAGGGAGCACAGATACGCAGTATTTT
TRBJ2-1 | . | TRBV6-5 | TRBD2 | CASSRSGRKNNEQFF | TGTGCCAGCAGCCGTAGCGGGAGGAAGAACAATGAGCAGTTCTTC
TRBJ2-1 | . | TRBV9 | . | CASSVEGHTLGDEQFF | TGTGCCAGCAGCGTAGAGGGACACACTTTGGGCGATGAGCAGTTCTTC
TRBJ1-2 | . | TRBV4-1 | TRBD1 | CASSQTGTGGYGYTF | TGCGCCAGCAGCCAAACCGGGACAGGGGGTTATGGCTACACCTTC
TRBJ2-2 | . | TRBV5-1 | TRBD2 | CASTSWAGVNTGELFF | TGCGCCAGCACGTCCTGGGCGGGAGTGAACACCGGGGAGCTGTTTTTT
TRBJ2-4 | . | TRBV5-1 | TRBD1 | CASTSKGTGIGENIQYF | TGCGCCAGCACCTCAAAGGGGACAGGGATAGGGGAAAACATTCAGTACTTC
TRBJ2-6 | once | TRBV11-3 | TRBD1 | CASSSRTGGNSWANVLTF | TGTGCCAGCAGCTCTAGGACAGGGGGAAATTCTTGGGCCAACGTCCTGACTTTC
TRBJ1-1 | . | TRBV5-6 | . | CASNQWGVYTEAFF | TGTGCCAGCAACCAATGGGGGGTATACACTGAAGCTTTCTTT
TRBJ1-2 | . | TRBV4-3 | TRBD1 | CASSQVGTGQGYTF | TGCGCCAGCAGCCAAGTCGGGACAGGGCAAGGCTACACCTTC
TRBJ2-7 | . | TRBV9 | TRBD2 | CASSVSGESNYEQYF | TGTGCCAGCAGCGTTAGCGGGGAATCTAATTACGAGCAGTACTTC
TRBJ2-1 | . | TRBV5-1 | TRBD1 | CASSWDRGPYNEQFF | TGCGCCAGCAGCTGGGACAGGGGGCCGTACAATGAGCAGTTCTTC
TRBJ1-5 | once | TRBV10-3 | . | CAISESGDSNQPQHF | TGTGCCATCAGTGAGTCCGGGGATAGCAATCAGCCCCAGCATTTT
TRBJ1-2 | . | TRBV5-6 | TRBD1 | CASSTTGPGGYGYTF | TGTGCCAGCAGCACGACCGGGCCAGGGGGCTATGGCTACACCTTC
TRBJ2-3 | . | TRBV9 | . | CASSVGREDTQYF | TGTGCCAGCAGCGTAGGAAGAGAAGATACGCAGTATTTT
TRBJ1-5 | . | TRBV15 | . | CATSILASSEPQHF | TGTGCCACCAGCATCTTAGCCTCTTCGGAGCCCCAGCATTTT
TRBJ2-7 | . | TRBV6-1 | . | CASSESVALPFDEQYF | TGTGCCAGCAGTGAATCGGTAGCCCTACCATTCGACGAGCAGTACTTC
TRBJ2-5 | . | TRBV7-2 | TRBD2 | CASSFGGGRVWETQYF | TGTGCCAGCAGCTTTGGTGGCGGGAGGGTGTGGGAGACCCAGTACTTC
TRBJ2-5 | . | TRBV6-1 | TRBD1 | CASNRDRRQETQYF | TGTGCCAGCAACCGGGACAGAAGACAAGAGACCCAGTACTTC
TRBJ1-4 | once | TRBV19 | . | CASKAGASEKLFF | TGTGCCAGCAAGGCGGGGGCCTCTGAAAAACTGTTTTTT
TRBJ1-1 | . | TRBV6-5 | . | CASRGGVMNTEAFF | TGTGCCAGCAGGGGGGGGGTCATGAACACTGAAGCTTTCTTT
TRBJ1-2 | . | TRBV7-9 | TRBD1 | CASRTGENYGYTF | TGTGCCAGCAGGACAGGGGAAAACTATGGCTACACCTTC